This TCR beta chain comes out of a study of blood T cell repertoires in COVID-19. Study at large: Whether acute or convalescent, the COVID-19 samples came from the United States, Italy and Spain.

Repertoires were generated with immunoSEQ multiplex PCR, while TCRdb's copy carries only in-frame clones and drops some. Counted here are under 250,000 clones, 82% occurring once; the ten biggest clones make up around 3.4%. The length of the CDR3 is 14 residues. Germline-derived CDR1 and CDR2 are SGHRS and YFSETQ. With regard to this clone: The germline gene is not matched at one end of the junction; a read error may be the cause. Other DNA sequences in the same sample also yield this CDR3.

Input material: peripheral blood. This rearrangement joins TRBV5-1 to TRBJ2-3; 8 bases are shared with TRBD1. The receptor comes from a young woman with acute or convalescent COVID-19. The CDR3 loop reads CASSSGTGTDTQYF. The CDR3 DNA reads TGCGCCAGCAGCTCAGGGACAGGCACGGATACGCAGTATTTT. Based on the CDR3 plus reference TRBV5-1 and TRBJ2-3, the full variable domain is KAGVTQTPRYLIKTRGQQVTLSCSPISGHRSVSWYQQTPGQGLQFLFEYFSETQRNKGNFPGRFSGRQFSNSRSEMNVSTLELGDSALYLCASSSGTGTDTQYFGPGTRLTVL.